This TCR beta chain emerged from a study of blood T cell repertoires in COVID-19. Study-wide context: Acute and convalescent COVID-19 specimens originated in the United States, Italy and Spain. PBMCs, B-cell-depleted T cells, or T cells provided the cDNA or gDNA that made up the material.

Source study methods: Estimation of nucleated cell counts relied on the amplification of reference gene primers. Data came from immunoSEQ multiplex PCR; TCRdb stores just in-frame clones and leaves some out. The DNA gave D and trimming, while V, J and clone size come from that table. The sample has around 310,000 clones; approximately 90% are singletons. This clone was counted between two and nine times. Germline V gene sequence: CDR1 SQVTM, CDR2 ANQGSEA. CDR3 length: 11 amino acids. The source is a woman in her forties or fifties with active or convalescent COVID-19. This sequence joins TRBV29-1 and TRBJ2-1; 7 bases are shared with TRBD2. Sequenced sample: peripheral blood. CDR3 bases: TGCCTGGCGGGAGAAGTCGATGAGCAGTTCTTC. Translation gives CLAGEVDEQFF.